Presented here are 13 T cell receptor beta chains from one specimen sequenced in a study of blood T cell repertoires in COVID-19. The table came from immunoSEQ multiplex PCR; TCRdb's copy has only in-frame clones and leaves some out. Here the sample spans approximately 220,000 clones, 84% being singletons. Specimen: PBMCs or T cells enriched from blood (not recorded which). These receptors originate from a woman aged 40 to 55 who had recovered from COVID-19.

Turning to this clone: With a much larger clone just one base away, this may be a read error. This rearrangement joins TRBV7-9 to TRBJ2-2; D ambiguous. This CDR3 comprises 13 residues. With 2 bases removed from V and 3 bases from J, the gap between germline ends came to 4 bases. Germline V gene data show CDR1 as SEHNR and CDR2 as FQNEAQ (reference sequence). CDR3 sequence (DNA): TGTGCCAGCAGCTTAATATACACCGGGGAGCTGTTTTTT. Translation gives CASSLIYTGELFF. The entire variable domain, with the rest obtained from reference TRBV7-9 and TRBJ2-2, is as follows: DTGVSQNPRHKITKRGQNVTFRCDPISEHNRLYWYRQTLGQGPEFLTYFQNEAQLEKSRLLSDRFSAERPKGSFSTLEIQRTEQGDSAMYLCASSLIYTGELFFGEGSRLTVL.

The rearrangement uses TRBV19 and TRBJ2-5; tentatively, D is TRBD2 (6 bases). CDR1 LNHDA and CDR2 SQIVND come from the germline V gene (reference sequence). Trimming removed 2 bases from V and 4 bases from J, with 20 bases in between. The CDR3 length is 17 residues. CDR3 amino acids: CASSIQVTTGVRETQYF. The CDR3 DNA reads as TGTGCCAGTAGTATACAAGTTACGACGGGAGTTAGAGAGACCCAGTACTTC.

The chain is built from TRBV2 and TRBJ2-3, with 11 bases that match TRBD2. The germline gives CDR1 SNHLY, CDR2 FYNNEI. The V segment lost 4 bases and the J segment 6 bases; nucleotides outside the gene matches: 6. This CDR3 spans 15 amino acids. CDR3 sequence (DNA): TGTGCCAGCAGTGGGCTAGCGGGGGGAGGGGATACGCAGTATTTT. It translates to CASSGLAGGGDTQYF. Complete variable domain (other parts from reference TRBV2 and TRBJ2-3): EPEVTQTPSHQVTQMGQEVILRCVPISNHLYFYWYRQILGQKVEFLVSFYNNEISEKSEIFDDQFSVERPDGSNFTLKIRSTKLEDSAMYFCASSGLAGGGDTQYFGPGTRLTVL.

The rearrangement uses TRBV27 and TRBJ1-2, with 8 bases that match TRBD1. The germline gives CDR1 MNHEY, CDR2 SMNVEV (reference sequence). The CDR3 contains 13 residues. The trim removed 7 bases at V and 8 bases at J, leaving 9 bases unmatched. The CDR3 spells CASTNGQGRGYTF. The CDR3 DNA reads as TGTGCCAGCACCAATGGACAGGGTCGAGGCTACACCTTC.

CDR3 in amino acids: CASSSHVVLNTGELFF. DNA of the CDR3: TGTGCCAGCAGTTCACATGTTGTCTTGAACACCGGGGAGCTGTTTTTT. The rearrangement uses TRBV5-6 and TRBJ2-2; D unclear. The CDR3 sequence is 16 residues long. V lost 5 bases and J lost 1, with 15 bases in between. Germline V CDR1 and CDR2: SGHDT, YYEEEE.

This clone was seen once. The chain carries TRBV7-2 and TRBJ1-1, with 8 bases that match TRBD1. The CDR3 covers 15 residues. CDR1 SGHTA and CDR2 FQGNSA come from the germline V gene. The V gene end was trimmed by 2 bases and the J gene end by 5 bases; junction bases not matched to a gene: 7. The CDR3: CASSLFQGASTEAFF. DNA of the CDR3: TGTGCCAGCAGCTTATTTCAGGGGGCCTCGACTGAAGCTTTCTTT.

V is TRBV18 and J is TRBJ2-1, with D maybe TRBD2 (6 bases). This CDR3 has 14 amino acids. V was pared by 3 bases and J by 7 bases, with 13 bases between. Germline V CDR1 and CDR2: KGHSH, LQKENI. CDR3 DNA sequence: TGTGCCAGCTCACCGTCTAGCGTTCTAAATGAGCAGTTCTTC. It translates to CASSPSSVLNEQFF. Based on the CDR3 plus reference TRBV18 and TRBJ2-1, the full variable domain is NAGVMQNPRHLVRRRGQEARLRCSPMKGHSHVYWYRQLPEEGLKFMVYLQKENIIDESGMPKERFSAEFPKEGPSILRIQQVVRGDSAAYFCASSPSSVLNEQFFGPGTRLTVL.

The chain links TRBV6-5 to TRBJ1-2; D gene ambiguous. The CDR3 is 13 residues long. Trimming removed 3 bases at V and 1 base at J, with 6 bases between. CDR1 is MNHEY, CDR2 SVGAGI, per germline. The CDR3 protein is CASSYAGNYGYTF. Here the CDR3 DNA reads TGTGCCAGCAGTTATGCCGGTAACTATGGCTACACCTTC.

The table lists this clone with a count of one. The CDR3 DNA reads TGCGCCAGCAGCCCAGGGACGGGGGGTCTTGGCTACACCTTC. It yields the protein CASSPGTGGLGYTF. The chain employs TRBV5-1 and TRBJ1-2; maybe TRBD1 (5 bases). The V end lost 4 bases, the J end lost 7 bases, and 17 bases lay between the germline ends. Germline assignment: CDR1 SGHRS and CDR2 YFSETQ. CDR3 length equals 14 residues.

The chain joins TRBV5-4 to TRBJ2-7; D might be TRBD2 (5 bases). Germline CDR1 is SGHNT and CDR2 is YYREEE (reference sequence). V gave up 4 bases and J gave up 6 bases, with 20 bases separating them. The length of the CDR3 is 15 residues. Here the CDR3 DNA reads TGTGCCAGCAGCCCCGCTCCCCGGACTGAAAGCGAGCAGTACGTC. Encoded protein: CASSPAPRTESEQYV.

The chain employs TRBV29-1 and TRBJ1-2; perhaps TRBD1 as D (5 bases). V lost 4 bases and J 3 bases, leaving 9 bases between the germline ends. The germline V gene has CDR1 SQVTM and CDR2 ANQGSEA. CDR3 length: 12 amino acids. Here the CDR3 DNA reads TGCAGCGTTGTTAGGGGCGACTATGGCTACACCTTC. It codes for CSVVRGDYGYTF.

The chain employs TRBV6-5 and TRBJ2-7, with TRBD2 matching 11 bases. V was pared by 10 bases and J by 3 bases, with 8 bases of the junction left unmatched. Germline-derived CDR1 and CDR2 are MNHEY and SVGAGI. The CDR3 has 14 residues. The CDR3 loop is CATDLTSGSYEQYF. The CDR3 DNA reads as TGTGCCACCGATCTTACTAGCGGGAGCTACGAGCAGTACTTC.

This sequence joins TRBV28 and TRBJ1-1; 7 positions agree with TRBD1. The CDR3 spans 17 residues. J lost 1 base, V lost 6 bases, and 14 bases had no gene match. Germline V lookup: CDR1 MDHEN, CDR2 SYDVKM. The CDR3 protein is CASRPTTGGQPNTEAFF. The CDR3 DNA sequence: TGTGCCAGCAGACCAACTACCGGGGGACAGCCGAACACTGAAGCTTTCTTT.